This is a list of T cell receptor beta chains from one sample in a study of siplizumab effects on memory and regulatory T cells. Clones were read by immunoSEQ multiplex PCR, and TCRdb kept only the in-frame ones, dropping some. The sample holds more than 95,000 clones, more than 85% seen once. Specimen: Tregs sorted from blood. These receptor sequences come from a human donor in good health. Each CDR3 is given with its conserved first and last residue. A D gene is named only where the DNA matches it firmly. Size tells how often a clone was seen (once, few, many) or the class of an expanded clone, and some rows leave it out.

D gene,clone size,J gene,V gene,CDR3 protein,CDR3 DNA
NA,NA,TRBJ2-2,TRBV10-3,CAISELGGTGELFF,TGTGCCATCAGTGAGTTGGGTGGCACCGGGGAGCTGTTTTTT
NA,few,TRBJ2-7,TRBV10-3,CAIGGGSSYEQYF,TGTGCCATCGGTGGGGGGTCCTCCTACGAGCAGTACTTC
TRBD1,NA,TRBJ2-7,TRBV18,CASSPDRGSGEQYF,TGTGCCAGCTCACCAGACAGGGGGAGCGGCGAGCAGTACTTC
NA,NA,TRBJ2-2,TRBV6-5,CASSYFDSGELFF,TGTGCCAGCAGTTATTTTGACAGCGGGGAGCTGTTTTTT
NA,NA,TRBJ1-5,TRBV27,CASRDHSNQPQHF,TGTGCCAGCAGGGACCATAGCAATCAGCCCCAGCATTTT
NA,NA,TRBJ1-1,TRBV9,CASSVDSGNTEAFF,TGTGCCAGCAGCGTAGACAGCGGGAACACTGAAGCTTTCTTT
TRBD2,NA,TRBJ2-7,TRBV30,CAWSVGGSSYEQYF,TGTGCCTGGAGTGTCGGCGGGAGCTCCTACGAGCAGTACTTC
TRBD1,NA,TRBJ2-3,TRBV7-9,CASSPLTGSRVRDTQYF,TGTGCCAGCAGCCCGCTGACAGGGTCCCGAGTTAGGGATACGCAGTATTTT
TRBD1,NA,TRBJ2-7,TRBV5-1,CASSLAEGAFYEQYF,TGCGCCAGCAGCTTGGCCGAGGGGGCTTTCTACGAGCAGTACTTC
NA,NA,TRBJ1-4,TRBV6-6,CASSYGGRSEKLFF,TGTGCCAGCAGTTACGGGGGGAGGAGTGAAAAACTGTTTTTT
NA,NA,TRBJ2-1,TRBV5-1,CASSLVGPQFF,TGCGCCAGCAGCTTGGTGGGACCGCAGTTCTTC
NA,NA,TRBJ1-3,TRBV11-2,CASSLTGSFGNTIYF,TGTGCCAGCAGCTTAACAGGTTCCTTTGGAAACACCATATATTTT
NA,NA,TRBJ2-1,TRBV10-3,CAISDEGGAYNEQFF,TGTGCCATCAGTGATGAGGGGGGCGCCTACAATGAGCAGTTCTTC
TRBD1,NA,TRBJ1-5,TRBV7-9,CASSRGDRVYQPQHF,TGTGCCAGCAGCCGAGGCGACAGGGTGTATCAGCCCCAGCATTTT
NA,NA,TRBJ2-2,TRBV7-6,CASSLGTGELFF,TGTGCCAGCAGCTTAGGCACCGGGGAGCTGTTTTTT
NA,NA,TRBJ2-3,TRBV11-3,CASVPGSTDTQYF,TGTGCCAGCGTCCCGGGCAGCACAGATACGCAGTATTTT
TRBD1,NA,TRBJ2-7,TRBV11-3,CASSLDRGLEYEQYF,TGTGCCAGCAGCTTGGACAGGGGGCTAGAGTACGAGCAGTACTTC
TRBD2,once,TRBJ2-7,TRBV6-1,CASSPTSGSYEQYF,TGTGCCAGCAGCCCGACTAGCGGGAGCTACGAGCAGTACTTC
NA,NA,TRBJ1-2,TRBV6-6,CASSYSRRGLENGYTF,TGTGCCAGCAGTTACTCGAGAAGGGGTTTAGAGAATGGCTACACCTTC
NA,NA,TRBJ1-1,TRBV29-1,CSVRKGRSNTEAFF,TGCAGCGTGCGAAAGGGACGTTCGAACACTGAAGCTTTCTTT
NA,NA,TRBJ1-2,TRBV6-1,CASAGANYGYTF,TGTGCCAGCGCAGGGGCTAACTATGGCTACACCTTC
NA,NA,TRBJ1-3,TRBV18,CASSPAASSGNTIYF,TGTGCCAGCTCACCGGCAGCCTCCTCTGGAAACACCATATATTTT
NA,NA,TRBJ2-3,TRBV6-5,CASSYLRGVSPDTQYF,TGTGCCAGCAGTTACCTACGAGGGGTTAGTCCAGATACGCAGTATTTT
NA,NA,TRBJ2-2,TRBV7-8,CASSLVPSGELFF,TGTGCCAGCAGCTTAGTTCCTTCCGGGGAGCTGTTTTTT
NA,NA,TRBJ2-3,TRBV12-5,CASGQETGISLIFTDTQYF,TGTGCTAGTGGCCAAGAGACGGGGATCAGCCTGATATTCACAGATACGCAGTATTTT
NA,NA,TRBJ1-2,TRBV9,CASSGGAGPTYYGYTF,TGTGCCAGCAGCGGGGGGGCCGGACCGACCTACTATGGCTACACCTTC
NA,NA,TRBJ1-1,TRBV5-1,CASSLVTNTEAFF,TGCGCCAGCAGCTTGGTAACGAACACTGAAGCTTTCTTT